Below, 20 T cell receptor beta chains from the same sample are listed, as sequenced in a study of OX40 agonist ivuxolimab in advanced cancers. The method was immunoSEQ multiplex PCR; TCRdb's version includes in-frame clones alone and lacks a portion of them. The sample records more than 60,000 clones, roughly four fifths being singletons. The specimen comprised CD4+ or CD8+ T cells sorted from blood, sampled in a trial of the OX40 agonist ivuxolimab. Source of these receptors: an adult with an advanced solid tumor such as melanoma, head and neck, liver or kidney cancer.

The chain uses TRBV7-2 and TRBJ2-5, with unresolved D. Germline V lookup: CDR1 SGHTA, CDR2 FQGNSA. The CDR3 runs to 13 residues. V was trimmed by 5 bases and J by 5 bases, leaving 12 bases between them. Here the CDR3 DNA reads TGTGCCAGCAGCCCCAACGAACGGGAGACCCAGTACTTC. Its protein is CASSPNERETQYF.

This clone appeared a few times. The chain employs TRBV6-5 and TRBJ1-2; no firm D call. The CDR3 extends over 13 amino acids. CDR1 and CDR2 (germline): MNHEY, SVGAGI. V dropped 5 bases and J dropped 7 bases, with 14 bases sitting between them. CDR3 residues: CASSPRPDIGYTF. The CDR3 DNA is TGTGCCAGCAGTCCTAGGCCAGATATTGGCTACACCTTC.

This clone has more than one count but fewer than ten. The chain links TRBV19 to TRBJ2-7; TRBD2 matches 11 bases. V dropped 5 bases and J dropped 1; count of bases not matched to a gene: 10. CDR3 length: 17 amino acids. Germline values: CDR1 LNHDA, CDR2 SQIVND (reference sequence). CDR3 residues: CASSLTSGAAGSYEQYF. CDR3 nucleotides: TGTGCCAGTAGTCTGACTAGCGGGGCGGCGGGATCCTACGAGCAGTACTTC.

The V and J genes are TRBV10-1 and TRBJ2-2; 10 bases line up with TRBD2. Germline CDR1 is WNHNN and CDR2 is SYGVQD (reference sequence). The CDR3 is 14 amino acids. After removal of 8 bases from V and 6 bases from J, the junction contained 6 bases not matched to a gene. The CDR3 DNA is TGCGCCAGCGGTAGCGGGGGGTACCCCGGGGAGCTGTTTTTT. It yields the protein CASGSGGYPGELFF.

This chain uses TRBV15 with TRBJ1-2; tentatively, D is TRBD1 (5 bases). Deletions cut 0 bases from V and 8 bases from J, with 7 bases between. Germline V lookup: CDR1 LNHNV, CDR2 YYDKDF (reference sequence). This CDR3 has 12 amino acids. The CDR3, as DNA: TGTGCCACCAGCAGAGAGGGGCAAGGCTACACCTTC. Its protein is CATSREGQGYTF.

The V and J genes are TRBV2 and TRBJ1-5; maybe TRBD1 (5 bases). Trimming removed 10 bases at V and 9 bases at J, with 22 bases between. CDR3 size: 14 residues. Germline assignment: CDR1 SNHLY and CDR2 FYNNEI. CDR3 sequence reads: CATRALAGTGPQHF. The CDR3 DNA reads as TGTGCCACCCGGGCTCTTGCAGGTACAGGGCCCCAGCATTTT.

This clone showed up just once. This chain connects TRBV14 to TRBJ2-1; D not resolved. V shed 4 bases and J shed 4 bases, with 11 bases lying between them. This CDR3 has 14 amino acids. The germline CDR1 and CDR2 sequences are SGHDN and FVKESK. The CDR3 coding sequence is TGTGCCAGCAGCCCGATGCTGGATTACAATGAGCAGTTCTTC. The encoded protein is CASSPMLDYNEQFF.

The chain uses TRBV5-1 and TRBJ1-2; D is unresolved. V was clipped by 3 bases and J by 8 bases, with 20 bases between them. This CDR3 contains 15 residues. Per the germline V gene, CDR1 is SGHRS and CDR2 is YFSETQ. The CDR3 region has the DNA TGCGCCAGCAGCTACTTAGGCACGGAAGGTGGAGGCTACACCTTC. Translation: CASSYLGTEGGGYTF.

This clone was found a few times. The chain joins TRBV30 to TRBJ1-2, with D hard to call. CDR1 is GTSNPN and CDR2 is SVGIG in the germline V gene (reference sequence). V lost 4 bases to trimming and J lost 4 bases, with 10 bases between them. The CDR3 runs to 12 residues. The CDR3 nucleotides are TGTGCCTGGACCCCGAGGACCTATGGCTACACCTTC. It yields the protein CAWTPRTYGYTF.

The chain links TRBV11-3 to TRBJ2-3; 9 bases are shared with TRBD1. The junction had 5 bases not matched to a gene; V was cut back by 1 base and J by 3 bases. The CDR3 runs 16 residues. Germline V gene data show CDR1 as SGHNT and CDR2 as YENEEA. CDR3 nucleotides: TGTGCCAGCAGCTTAGTGGGACAGGGTCGGACAGATACGCAGTATTTT. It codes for CASSLVGQGRTDTQYF.

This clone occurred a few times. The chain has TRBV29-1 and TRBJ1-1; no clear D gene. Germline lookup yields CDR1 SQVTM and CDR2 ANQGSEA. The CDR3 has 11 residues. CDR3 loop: CSTEGYTEAFF. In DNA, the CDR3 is TGCAGTACAGAGGGATACACTGAAGCTTTCTTT.

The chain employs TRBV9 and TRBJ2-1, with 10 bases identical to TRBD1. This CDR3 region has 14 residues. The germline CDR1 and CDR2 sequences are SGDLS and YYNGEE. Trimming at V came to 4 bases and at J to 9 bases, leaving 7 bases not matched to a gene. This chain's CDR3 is CASSNRDRGGEQFF. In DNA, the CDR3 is TGTGCCAGCAGCAACCGGGACAGGGGTGGTGAGCAGTTCTTC.

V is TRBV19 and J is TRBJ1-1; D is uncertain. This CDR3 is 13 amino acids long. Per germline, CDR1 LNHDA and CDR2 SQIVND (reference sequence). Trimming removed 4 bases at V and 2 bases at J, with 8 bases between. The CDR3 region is CASSRVLNTEAFF. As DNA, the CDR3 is TGTGCCAGTAGTAGGGTGTTAAACACTGAAGCTTTCTTT.

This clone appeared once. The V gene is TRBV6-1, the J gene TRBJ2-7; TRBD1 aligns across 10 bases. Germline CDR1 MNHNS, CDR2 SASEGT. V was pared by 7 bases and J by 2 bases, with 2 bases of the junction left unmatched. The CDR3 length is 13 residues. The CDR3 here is CASKGQGPYEQYF. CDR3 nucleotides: TGTGCCAGCAAGGGACAGGGGCCCTACGAGCAGTACTTC.

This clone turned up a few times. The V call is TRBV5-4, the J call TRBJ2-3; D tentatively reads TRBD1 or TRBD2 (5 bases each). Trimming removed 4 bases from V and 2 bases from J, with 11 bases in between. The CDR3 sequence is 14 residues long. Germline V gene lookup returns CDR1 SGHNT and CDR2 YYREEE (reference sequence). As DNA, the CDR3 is TGTGCCAGCAGCCCGGGGACCGACACAGATACGCAGTATTTT. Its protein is CASSPGTDTDTQYF.

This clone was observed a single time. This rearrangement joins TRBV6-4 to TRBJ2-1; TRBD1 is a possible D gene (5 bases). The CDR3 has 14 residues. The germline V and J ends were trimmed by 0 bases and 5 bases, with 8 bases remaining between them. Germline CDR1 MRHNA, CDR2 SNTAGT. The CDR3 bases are TGTGCCAGCAGTGACTCGTTCAGGGACAATGAGCAGTTCTTC. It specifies CASSDSFRDNEQFF.

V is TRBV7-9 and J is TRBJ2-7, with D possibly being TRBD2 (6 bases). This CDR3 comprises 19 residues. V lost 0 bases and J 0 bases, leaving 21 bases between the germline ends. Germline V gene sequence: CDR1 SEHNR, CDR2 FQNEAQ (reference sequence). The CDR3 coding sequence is TGTGCCAGCAGCTTAGCGGCGGGGCGTGCGGGGATGAGCTCCTACGAGCAGTACTTC. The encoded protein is CASSLAAGRAGMSSYEQYF.

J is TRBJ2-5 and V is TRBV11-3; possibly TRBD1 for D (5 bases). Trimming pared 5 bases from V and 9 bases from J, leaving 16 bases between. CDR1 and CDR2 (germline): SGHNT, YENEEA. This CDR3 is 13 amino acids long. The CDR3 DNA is TGTGCCAGCAGCCCGAGACAGCCAGGACCCCAGTACTTC. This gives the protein CASSPRQPGPQYF.

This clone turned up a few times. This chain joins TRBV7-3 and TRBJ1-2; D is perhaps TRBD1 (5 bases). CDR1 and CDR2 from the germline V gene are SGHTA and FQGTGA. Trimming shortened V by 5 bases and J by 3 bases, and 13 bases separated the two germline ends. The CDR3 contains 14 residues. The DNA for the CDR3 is TGTGCCAGCAGCCCAAGCGGAGGGGACTATGGCTACACCTTC. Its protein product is CASSPSGGDYGYTF.

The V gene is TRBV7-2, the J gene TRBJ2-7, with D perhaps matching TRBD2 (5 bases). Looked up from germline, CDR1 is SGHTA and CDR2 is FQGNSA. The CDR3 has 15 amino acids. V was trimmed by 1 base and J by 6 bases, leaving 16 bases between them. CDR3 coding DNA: TGTGCCAGCAGCTTAGTAACCGGGTTTGAGGGCGAGCAGTACTTC. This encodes CASSLVTGFEGEQYF.